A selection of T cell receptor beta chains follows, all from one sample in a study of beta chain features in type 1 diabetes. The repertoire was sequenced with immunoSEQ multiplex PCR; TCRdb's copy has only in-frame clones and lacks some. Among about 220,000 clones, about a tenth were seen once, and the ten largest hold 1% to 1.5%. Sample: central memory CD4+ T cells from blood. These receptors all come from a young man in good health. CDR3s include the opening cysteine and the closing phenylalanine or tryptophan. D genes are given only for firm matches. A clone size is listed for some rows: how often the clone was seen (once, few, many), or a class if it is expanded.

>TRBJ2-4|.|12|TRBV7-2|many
TGTGCCAGCAGCTTAAGGATCGGCATTCAGTACTTC
CASSLRIGIQYF
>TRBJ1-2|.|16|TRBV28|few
TGTGCCAGCAGTTTATTAGGATCATCGGCGGGGTATGGCTACACCTTC
CASSLLGSSAGYGYTF
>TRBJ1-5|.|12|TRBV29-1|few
TGCAGCGCCGCCGAGGGGAATCAGCCCCAGCATTTT
CSAAEGNQPQHF
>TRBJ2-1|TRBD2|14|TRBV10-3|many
TGTGCCATCAGCAGGACTAGCGGGAGGGATGAGCAGTTCTTC
CAISRTSGRDEQFF
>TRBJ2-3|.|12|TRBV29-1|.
TGCAGCGTTGCAGGGGCCACAGATACGCAGTATTTT
CSVAGATDTQYF
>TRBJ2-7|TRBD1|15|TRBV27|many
TGTGCCAGCAGTTTATTTCGGGACAGGGTCTACGAGCAGTACTTC
CASSLFRDRVYEQYF
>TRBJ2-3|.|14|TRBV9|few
TGTGCCAGCTCCCTAAGGCCGAGCACAGATACGCAGTATTTT
CASSLRPSTDTQYF
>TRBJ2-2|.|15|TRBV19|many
TGTGCCAGTAGTATTTACGGGATCAGAACCGGGGAGCTGTTTTTT
CASSIYGIRTGELFF
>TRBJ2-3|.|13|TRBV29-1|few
TGCAGCGTTGAAGTGGGTAAGACAGATACGCAGTATTTT
CSVEVGKTDTQYF
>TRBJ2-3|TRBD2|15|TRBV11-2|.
TGTGCCAGCAGCTTGACTAGCGGCCTCACAGATACGCAGTATTTT
CASSLTSGLTDTQYF
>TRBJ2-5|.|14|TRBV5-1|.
TGCGCCAGCAGCTTGGCTGCCAACAAAGAGACCCAGTACTTC
CASSLAANKETQYF
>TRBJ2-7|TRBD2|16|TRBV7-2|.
TGTGCCAGCAGCTCAACTAGCGGGAGTAGGTGGTACGAGCAGTACTTC
CASSSTSGSRWYEQYF
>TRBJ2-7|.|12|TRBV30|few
TGTGCCGCCCGACCGGATCTCTACGAGCAGTACTTC
CAARPDLYEQYF
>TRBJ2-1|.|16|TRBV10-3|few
TGTGCCATCAGTGAGTCGAACCTTGAGACGGACAATGAGCAGTTCTTC
CAISESNLETDNEQFF
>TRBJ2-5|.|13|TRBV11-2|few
TGTGCCAGCAGCTTAGAAATACAAGAGACCCAGTACTTC
CASSLEIQETQYF
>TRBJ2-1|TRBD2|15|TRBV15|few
TGTGCCACCAGCAGATCCTCGGGAGGTTCATATGAGCAGTTCTTC
CATSRSSGGSYEQFF
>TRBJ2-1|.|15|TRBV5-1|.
TGCGCCAGCAGCTTGGGCGGGGAGTCCTACAATGAGCAGTTCTTC
CASSLGGESYNEQFF
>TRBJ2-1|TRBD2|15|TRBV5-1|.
TGCGCCAGCAGCTTACTAGCGGGAGAGTTCAATGAGCAGTTCTTC
CASSLLAGEFNEQFF
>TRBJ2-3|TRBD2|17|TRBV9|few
TGTGCCAGCAGCGTAGCTCCTAGCGGGGGCTTCACAGATACGCAGTATTTT
CASSVAPSGGFTDTQYF
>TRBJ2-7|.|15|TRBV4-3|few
TGCGCCAGCAGCCGAGCGGCCCAGGCTGGCCACGAGCAGTACTTC
CASSRAAQAGHEQYF
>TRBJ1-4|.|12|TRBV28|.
TGTGCCAGCAGCGCAACTAATGAAAAACTGTTTTTT
CASSATNEKLFF
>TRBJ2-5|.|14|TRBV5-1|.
TGCGCCAGCAGCTGGGGACTGATACAAGAGACCCAGTACTTC
CASSWGLIQETQYF